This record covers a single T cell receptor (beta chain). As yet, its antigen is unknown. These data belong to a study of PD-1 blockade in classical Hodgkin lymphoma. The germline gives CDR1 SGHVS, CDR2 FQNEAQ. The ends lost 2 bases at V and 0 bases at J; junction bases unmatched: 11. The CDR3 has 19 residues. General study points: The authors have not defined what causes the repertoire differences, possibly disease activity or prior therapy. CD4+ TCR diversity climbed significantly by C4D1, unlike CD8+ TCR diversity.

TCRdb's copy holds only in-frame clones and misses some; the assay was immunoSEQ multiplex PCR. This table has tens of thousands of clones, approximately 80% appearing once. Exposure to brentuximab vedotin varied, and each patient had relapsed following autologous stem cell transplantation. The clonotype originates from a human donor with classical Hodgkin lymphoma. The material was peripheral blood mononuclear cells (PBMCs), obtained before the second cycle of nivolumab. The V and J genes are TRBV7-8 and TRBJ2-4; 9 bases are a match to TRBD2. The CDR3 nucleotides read TGTGCCAGCAGCTTACTCGGGACTAGCCCTACCGTAGCCAAAAACATTCAGTACTTC. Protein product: CASSLLGTSPTVAKNIQYF.